The text below deals with one T cell receptor (beta chain). A junction boundary mismatches the germline segment, possibly from a read error. This specimen includes other DNA sequences encoding the same CDR3. How the authors handled the data: Reference gene primer amplification in the assay estimated nucleated cell counts. TCRdb's copy holds only in-frame clones and misses some; the assay was immunoSEQ multiplex PCR. D and trimming were read from the DNA, whereas the V and J calls and clone size are those reported in that table. The data hold more than 350,000 clones, with more than 70% observed a single time. The record originates from a study of blood T cell repertoires in COVID-19. Looking at the study overall: Some COVID-19 samples were acute and others convalescent; all came from the United States, Italy and Spain.

Germline V gene data show CDR1 as SGHVS and CDR2 as FQNEAQ. The CDR3 extends over 18 amino acids. The chain has TRBV7-8 and TRBJ2-2; TRBD2 agrees at 13 bases. The source is a woman in her twenties or thirties with COVID-19, enrolled during active disease. The sequenced material came from peripheral blood. In nucleotides, the CDR3 is TGTGCCAGTAGCTTATGGGGACTAGCGGGAAGTGGCACCGGGGAGCTGTTTTTT. It is translated as CASSLWGLAGSGTGELFF.